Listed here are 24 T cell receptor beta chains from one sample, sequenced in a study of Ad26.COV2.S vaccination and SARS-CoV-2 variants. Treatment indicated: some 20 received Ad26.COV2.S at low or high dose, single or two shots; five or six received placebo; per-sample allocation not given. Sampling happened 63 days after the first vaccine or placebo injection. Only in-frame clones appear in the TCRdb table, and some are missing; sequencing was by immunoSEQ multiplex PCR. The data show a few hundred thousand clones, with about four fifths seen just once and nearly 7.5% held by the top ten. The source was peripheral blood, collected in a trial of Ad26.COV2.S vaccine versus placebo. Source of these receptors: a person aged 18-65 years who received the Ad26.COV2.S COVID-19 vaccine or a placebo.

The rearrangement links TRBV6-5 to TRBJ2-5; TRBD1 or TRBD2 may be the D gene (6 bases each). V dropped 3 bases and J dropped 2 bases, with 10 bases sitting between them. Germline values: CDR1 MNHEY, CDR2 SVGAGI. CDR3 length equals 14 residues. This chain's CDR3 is CASSYGGRQETQYF. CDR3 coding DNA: TGTGCCAGCAGTTATGGGGGGCGACAAGAGACCCAGTACTTC.

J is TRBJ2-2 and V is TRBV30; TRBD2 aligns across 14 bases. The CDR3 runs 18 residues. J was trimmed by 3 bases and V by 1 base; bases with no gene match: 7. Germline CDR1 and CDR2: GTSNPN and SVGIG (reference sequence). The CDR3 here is CAWSGGTSGGPHTGELFF. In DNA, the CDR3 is TGTGCCTGGAGTGGCGGGACTAGCGGGGGCCCCCACACCGGGGAGCTGTTTTTT.

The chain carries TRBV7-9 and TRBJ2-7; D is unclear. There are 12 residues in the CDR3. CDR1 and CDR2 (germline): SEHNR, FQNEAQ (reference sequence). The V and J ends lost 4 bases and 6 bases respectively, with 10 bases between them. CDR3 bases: TGTGCCAGCAGCTACATCACGGGCGAGCAGTACTTC. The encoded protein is CASSYITGEQYF.

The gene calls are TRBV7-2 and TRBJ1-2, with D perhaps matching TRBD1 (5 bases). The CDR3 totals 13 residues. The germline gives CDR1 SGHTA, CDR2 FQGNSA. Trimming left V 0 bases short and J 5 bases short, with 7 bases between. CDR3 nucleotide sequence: TGTGCCAGCAGCTTAGCCACAGGTTATGGCTACACCTTC. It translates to CASSLATGYGYTF.

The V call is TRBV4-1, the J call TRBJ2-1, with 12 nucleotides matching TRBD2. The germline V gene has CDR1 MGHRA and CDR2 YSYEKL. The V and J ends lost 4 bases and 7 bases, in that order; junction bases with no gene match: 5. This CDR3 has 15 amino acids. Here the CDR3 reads CASSLGLAGLNEQFF. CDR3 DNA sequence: TGCGCCAGCAGCCTCGGACTAGCGGGGTTAAATGAGCAGTTCTTC.

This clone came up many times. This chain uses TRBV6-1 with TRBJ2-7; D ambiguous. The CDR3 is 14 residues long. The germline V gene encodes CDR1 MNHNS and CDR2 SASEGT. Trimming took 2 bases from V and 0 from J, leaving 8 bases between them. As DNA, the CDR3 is TGTGCCAGCAGTGAACTGAGTAGCTCCTACGAGCAGTACTTC. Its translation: CASSELSSSYEQYF.

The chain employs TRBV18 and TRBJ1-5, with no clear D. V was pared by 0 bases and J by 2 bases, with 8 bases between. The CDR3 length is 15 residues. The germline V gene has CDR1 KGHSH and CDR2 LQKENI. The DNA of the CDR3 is TGTGCCAGCTCACCACCGGGCGCAGGCAATCAGCCCCAGCATTTT. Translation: CASSPPGAGNQPQHF.

The CDR3 reads CASSVAGETQYF. Here the CDR3 DNA reads TGTGCCAGCAGCGTAGCGGGAGAGACCCAGTACTTC. V is TRBV9 and J is TRBJ2-5; D not resolved. Germline loops: CDR1 SGDLS, CDR2 YYNGEE. This CDR3 has 12 residues. Trimming removed 0 bases from V and 4 bases from J, with 4 bases in between.

The CDR3 DNA sequence: TGCAGCGTCTCCCAGGAGGGACACTGGGGTGGCTACACCTTC. It is translated as CSVSQEGHWGGYTF. V gene TRBV29-1 combines with J gene TRBJ1-2; the D gene is possibly TRBD1 (6 bases). V lost 6 bases to trimming and J lost 7 bases, with 21 bases between them. In germline, CDR1 is SQVTM, CDR2 ANQGSEA. The CDR3 covers 14 residues.

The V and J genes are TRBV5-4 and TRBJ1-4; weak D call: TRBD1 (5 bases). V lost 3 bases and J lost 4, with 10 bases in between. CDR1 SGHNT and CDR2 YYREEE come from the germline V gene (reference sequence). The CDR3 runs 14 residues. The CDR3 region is CASSSGMYNEKLFF. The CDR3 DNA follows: TGTGCCAGCAGCTCAGGGATGTATAATGAAAAACTGTTTTTT.

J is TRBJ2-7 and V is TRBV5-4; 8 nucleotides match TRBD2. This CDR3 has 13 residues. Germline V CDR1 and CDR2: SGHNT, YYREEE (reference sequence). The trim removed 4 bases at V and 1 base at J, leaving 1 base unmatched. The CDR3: CASSTGGSYEQYF. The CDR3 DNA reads TGTGCCAGCAGCACGGGGGGGTCCTACGAGCAGTACTTC.

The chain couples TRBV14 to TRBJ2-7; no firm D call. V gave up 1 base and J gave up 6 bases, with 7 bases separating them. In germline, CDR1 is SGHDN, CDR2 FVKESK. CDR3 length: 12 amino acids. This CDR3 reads CASSQARAEQYF. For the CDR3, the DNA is TGTGCCAGCAGCCAAGCACGAGCCGAGCAGTACTTC.

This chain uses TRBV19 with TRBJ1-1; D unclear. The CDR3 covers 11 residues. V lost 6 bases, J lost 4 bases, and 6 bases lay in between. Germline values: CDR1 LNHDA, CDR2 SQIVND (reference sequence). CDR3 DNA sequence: TGTGCCAGTAGGGGTCCCACTGAAGCTTTCTTT. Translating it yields CASRGPTEAFF.

The DNA of the CDR3 is TGTGCCAGCAGCTTAGATGGCCCAGGGACGGGCTACACCTTC. Protein sequence: CASSLDGPGTGYTF. The chain couples TRBV7-9 to TRBJ1-2; D is perhaps TRBD1 (5 bases). Germline V lookup: CDR1 SEHNR, CDR2 FQNEAQ (reference sequence). The V end lost 1 base, the J end lost 8 bases, and 14 bases lay between the germline ends. The CDR3 contains 14 residues.

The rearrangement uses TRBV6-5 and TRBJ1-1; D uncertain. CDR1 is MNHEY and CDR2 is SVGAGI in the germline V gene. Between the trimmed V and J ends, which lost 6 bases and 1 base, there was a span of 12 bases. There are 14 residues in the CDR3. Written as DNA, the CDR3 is TGTGCCAGCAGCCTTCATTTCGAGAACACTGAAGCTTTCTTT. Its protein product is CASSLHFENTEAFF.

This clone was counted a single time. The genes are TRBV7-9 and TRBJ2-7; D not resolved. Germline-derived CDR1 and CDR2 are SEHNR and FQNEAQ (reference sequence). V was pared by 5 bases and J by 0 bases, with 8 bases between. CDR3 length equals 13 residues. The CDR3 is CASSHDTSYEQYF. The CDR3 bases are TGTGCCAGCAGCCACGACACCTCCTACGAGCAGTACTTC.

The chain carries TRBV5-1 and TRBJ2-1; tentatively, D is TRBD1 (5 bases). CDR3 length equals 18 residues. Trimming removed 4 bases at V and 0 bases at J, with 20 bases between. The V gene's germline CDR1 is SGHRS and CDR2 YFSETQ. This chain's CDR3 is CASSQGHESPLSYNEQFF. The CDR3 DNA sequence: TGCGCCAGCAGCCAAGGACACGAATCCCCCCTCTCCTACAATGAGCAGTTCTTC.

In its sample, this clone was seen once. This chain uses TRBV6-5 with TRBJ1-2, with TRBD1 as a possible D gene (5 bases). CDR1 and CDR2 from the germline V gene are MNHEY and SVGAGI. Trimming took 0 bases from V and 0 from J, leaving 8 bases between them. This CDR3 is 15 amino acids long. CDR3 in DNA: TGTGCCAGCAGTTACTCTTCAGGGACTAACTATGGCTACACCTTC. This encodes CASSYSSGTNYGYTF.

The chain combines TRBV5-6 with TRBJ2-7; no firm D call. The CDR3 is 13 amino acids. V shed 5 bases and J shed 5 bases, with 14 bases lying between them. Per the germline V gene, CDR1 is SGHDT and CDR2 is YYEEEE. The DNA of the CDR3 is TGTGCCAGCAGTATGGGTCTTTACCACGAGCAGTACTTC. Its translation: CASSMGLYHEQYF.

DNA of the CDR3: TGTGCCAGCAGCGTAGCTCCTAGCGGGGGCCAAGAGACCCAGTACTTC. It encodes CASSVAPSGGQETQYF. This chain joins TRBV9 and TRBJ2-5; 10 nucleotides agree with TRBD2. This CDR3 has 16 residues. Germline lookup yields CDR1 SGDLS and CDR2 YYNGEE. J lost 1 base, V lost 0 bases, and 3 bases had no gene match. The full variable domain, rest sourced from reference TRBV9 and TRBJ2-5, is DSGVTQTPKHLITATGQRVTLRCSPRSGDLSVYWYQQSLDQGLQFLIQYYNGEERAKGNILERFSAQQFPDLHSELNLSSLELGDSALYFCASSVAPSGGQETQYFGPGTRLLVL.

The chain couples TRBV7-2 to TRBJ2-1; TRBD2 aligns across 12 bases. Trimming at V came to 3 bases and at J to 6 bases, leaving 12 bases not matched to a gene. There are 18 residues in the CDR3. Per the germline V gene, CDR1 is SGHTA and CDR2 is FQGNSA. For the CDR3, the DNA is TGTGCCAGCAGCTTCTCGACTAGCGGGAGACGTTATGGCAATGAGCAGTTCTTC. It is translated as CASSFSTSGRRYGNEQFF.

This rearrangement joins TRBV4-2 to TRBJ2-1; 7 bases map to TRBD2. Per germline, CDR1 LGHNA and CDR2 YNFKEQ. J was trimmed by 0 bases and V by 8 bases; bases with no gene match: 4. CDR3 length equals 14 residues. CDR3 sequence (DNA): TGTGCCAGCGCCCGGGGGGTCTCCTACAATGAGCAGTTCTTC. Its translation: CASARGVSYNEQFF.

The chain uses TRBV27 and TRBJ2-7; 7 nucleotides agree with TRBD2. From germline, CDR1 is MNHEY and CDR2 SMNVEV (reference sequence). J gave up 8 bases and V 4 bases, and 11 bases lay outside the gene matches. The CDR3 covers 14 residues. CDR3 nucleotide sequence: TGTGCCAGCAGTTCAATCGGGGCCGGGGGGAAGCAGTACTTC. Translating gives CASSSIGAGGKQYF.

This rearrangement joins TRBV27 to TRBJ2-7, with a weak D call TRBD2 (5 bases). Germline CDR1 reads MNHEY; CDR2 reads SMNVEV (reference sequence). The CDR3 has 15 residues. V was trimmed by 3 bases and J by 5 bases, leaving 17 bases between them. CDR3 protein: CASSFRGRFSHEQYF. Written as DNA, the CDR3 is TGTGCCAGCAGTTTTCGTGGGAGATTTTCCCACGAGCAGTACTTC.